The following is a TCR beta chain sequence with its context. Its target is not known. This sample stems from a study of CD4 T cells in relation to SARS-CoV-2 and coronaviruses. The protocol was immunoSEQ multiplex PCR, while the TCRdb copy is restricted to in-frame clones and leaves out a portion. The sample holds over 15,000 clones, around 82% seen once. Germline V CDR1 and CDR2: LNHDA, SQIVND (reference sequence). V trimming: 5 bases; J trimming: 2 bases; junction bases outside the gene matches: 12. This CDR3 comprises 17 residues. Before the COVID-19 pandemic, during about 2010-2018, CD4+ T cells were taken from unexposed donors. CD4+ T cells were isolated from the cells after 10 days of culture.

V and J are TRBV19 and TRBJ2-3; 8 bases map to TRBD1. The sequenced sample consisted of CD4+ T cells from PBMCs, cultured in vitro. This clonotype was obtained from a human donor in good health. The CDR3, as DNA: TGTGCCAGTAGTCCCCCGGGACAGGTTCTTCCCACAGATACGCAGTATTTT. Translation: CASSPPGQVLPTDTQYF.